The rows below give T cell receptor beta chains drawn from one sample of a study of blood T cells in healthy people across ages. From the 5' RACE reads, TCRdb called clonotypes with MiXCR, one entry per CDR3 protein. The sample has some 750,000 distinct CDR3 sequences; about 20% are singletons. Specimen: blood. These TCRs come from a man in his 70s in good health. Both conserved end residues are part of each CDR3. Fields, in order: CDR3 length, J gene, V gene, CDR3 protein.

len: 13
j_gene: TRBJ2-7
v_gene: TRBV7-2
CDR3aa: CASSITGTYEQYF

len: 15
j_gene: TRBJ1-3
v_gene: TRBV6-5
CDR3aa: CASSRDTVSGNTIYF

len: 16
j_gene: TRBJ2-7
v_gene: TRBV7-9
CDR3aa: CASSDSGGRNPYEQYF

len: 13
j_gene: TRBJ1-2
v_gene: TRBV9
CDR3aa: CASSPNDIGGYTF

len: 13
j_gene: TRBJ1-6
v_gene: TRBV11-2
CDR3aa: CASGGQSNSPLHF

len: 15
j_gene: TRBJ1-1
v_gene: TRBV4-3
CDR3aa: CASSLRMGSNTEAFF

len: 13
j_gene: TRBJ2-1
v_gene: TRBV10-3
CDR3aa: CASGAEYPPEQFF

len: 17
j_gene: TRBJ2-4
v_gene: TRBV6-5
CDR3aa: CASSSPGERTSKNIQYF

len: 14
j_gene: TRBJ1-5
v_gene: TRBV24-1
CDR3aa: CATSDLQGNQPQHF

len: 17
j_gene: TRBJ2-6
v_gene: TRBV18
CDR3aa: CASSPLMSNSGANVLTF

len: 18
j_gene: TRBJ2-1
v_gene: TRBV3-1
CDR3aa: CASSQVLVSASGRNEQFF

len: 14
j_gene: TRBJ2-5
v_gene: TRBV5-1
CDR3aa: CASCRLAGQETQYF

len: 12
j_gene: TRBJ2-7
v_gene: TRBV10-3
CDR3aa: CAIKRDDYEQYF

len: 14
j_gene: TRBJ2-3
v_gene: TRBV18
CDR3aa: CASSINGLTDTQYF

len: 15
j_gene: .
v_gene: TRBV20-1
CDR3aa: CSARDATGLPNEQFF

len: 13
j_gene: TRBJ2-3
v_gene: TRBV5-6
CDR3aa: CASSFGARDTQYF

len: 17
j_gene: TRBJ2-7
v_gene: TRBV7-2
CDR3aa: CASSLGGRDSKFYEQYF

len: 13
j_gene: .
v_gene: TRBV4-2
CDR3aa: CASSQVRTEEQFF

len: 15
j_gene: TRBJ1-1
v_gene: TRBV3-1
CDR3aa: CASSSFPGAGSEAFF

len: 14
j_gene: TRBJ2-1
v_gene: TRBV20-1
CDR3aa: CSASFSGRGNEQFF

len: 15
j_gene: TRBJ2-7
v_gene: TRBV3-1
CDR3aa: CASSSGDGLSYEQYF

len: 14
j_gene: TRBJ1-2
v_gene: TRBV25-1
CDR3aa: CASRRGQGVGGYTF

len: 14
j_gene: TRBJ2-3
v_gene: TRBV12-3/TRBV12-4
CDR3aa: CASSYSGRADTQYF

len: 14
j_gene: TRBJ2-5
v_gene: TRBV29-1
CDR3aa: CSVGGRGLTETQYF

len: 16
j_gene: TRBJ1-2
v_gene: TRBV3-1
CDR3aa: CASSQLPPPDYYGYTF

len: 14
j_gene: TRBJ1-4
v_gene: TRBV12-3/TRBV12-4
CDR3aa: CASSLAQWSEKLFF

len: 13
j_gene: TRBJ1-2
v_gene: TRBV7-2
CDR3aa: CASSSPTGSGYTF

len: 12
j_gene: TRBJ2-5
v_gene: TRBV7-2
CDR3aa: CASVANQETQYF

len: 14
j_gene: TRBJ2-5
v_gene: TRBV20-1
CDR3aa: CSASRGLGRETQYF

len: 15
j_gene: TRBJ2-6
v_gene: TRBV7-9
CDR3aa: CASRLAGSGANVLTF

len: 13
j_gene: TRBJ1-2
v_gene: TRBV12-3/TRBV12-4
CDR3aa: CASSPQGFRGYTF

len: 14
j_gene: TRBJ2-1
v_gene: TRBV10-3
CDR3aa: CAISGLAAYNEQFF